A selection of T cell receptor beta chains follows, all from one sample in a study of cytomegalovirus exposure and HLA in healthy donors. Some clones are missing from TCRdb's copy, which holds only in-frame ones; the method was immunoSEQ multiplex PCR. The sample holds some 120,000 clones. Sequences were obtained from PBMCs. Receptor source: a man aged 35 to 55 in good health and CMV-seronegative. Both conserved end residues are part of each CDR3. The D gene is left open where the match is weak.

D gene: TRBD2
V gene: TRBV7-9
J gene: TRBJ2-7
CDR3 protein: CASQRGVIHEQYF
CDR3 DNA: TGTGCCAGCCAGCGGGGGGTTATCCACGAGCAGTACTTC

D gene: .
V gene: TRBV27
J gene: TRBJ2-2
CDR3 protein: CASLAGGGELFF
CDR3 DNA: TGTGCCAGCCTTGCCGGAGGAGGGGAGCTGTTTTTT

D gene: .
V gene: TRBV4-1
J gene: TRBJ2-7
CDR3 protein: CASSLLATYEQYF
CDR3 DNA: TGCGCCAGCAGCCTACTAGCAACCTACGAGCAGTACTTC

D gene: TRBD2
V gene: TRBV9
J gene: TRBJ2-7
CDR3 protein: CASSVGSGRVAEQYF
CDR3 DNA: TGTGCCAGCAGCGTAGGCAGCGGGAGGGTCGCCGAGCAGTACTTC

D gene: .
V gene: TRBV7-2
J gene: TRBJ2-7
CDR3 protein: CASSSRSSYEQYF
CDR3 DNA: TGTGCCAGCAGTTCCCGGAGCTCCTACGAGCAGTACTTC

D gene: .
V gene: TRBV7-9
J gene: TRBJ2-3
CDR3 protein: CASSVDAVIAQYF
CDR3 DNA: TGTGCCAGCAGCGTCGACGCAGTGATAGCCCAGTATTTT

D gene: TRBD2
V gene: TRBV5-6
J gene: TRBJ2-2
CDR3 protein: CASSLGLAGDTGELFF
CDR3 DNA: TGTGCCAGCAGCTTGGGACTAGCGGGAGACACCGGGGAGCTGTTTTTT

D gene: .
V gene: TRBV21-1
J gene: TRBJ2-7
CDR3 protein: CASSTPSGRAQEQYF
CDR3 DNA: TGTGCCAGCAGCACCCCTAGCGGGAGGGCCCAAGAGCAGTACTTC

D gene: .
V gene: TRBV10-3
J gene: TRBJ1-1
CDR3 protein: CAIRVGVVPEAFF
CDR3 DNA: TGTGCCATCCGGGTCGGCGTCGTTCCTGAAGCTTTCTTT

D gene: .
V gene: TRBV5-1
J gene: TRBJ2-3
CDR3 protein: CATKGGGGPDTQYF
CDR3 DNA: TGCGCCACCAAAGGAGGGGGCGGCCCAGATACGCAGTATTTT

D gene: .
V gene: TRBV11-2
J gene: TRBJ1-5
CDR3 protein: CASSTSGAYNQPQHF
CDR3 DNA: TGTGCCAGCAGCACGTCAGGGGCCTACAATCAGCCCCAGCATTTT

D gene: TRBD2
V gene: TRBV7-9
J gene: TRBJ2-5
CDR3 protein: CASSLGGTSGSGQETQYF
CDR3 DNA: TGTGCCAGCAGCTTAGGGGGGACTAGCGGGAGTGGTCAAGAGACCCAGTACTTC

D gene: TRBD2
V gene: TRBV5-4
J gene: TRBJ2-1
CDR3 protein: CASSLPGLAVLDEQFF
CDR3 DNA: TGTGCCAGCAGCTTACCGGGACTAGCCGTGTTGGATGAGCAGTTCTTC

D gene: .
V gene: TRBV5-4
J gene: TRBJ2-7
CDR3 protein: CASSLRGEQYF
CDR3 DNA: TGTGCCAGCAGCTTGAGAGGGGAGCAGTACTTC

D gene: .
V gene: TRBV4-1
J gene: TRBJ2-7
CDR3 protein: CASSQESTIRSYEQYF
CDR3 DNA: TGCGCCAGCAGCCAAGAGTCGACAATACGATCCTACGAGCAGTACTTC

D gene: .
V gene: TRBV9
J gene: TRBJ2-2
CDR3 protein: CASSVEGGDTGELFF
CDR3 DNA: TGTGCCAGCAGCGTAGAGGGCGGGGACACCGGGGAGCTGTTTTTT

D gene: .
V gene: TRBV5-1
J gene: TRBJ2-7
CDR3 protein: CASSLDRSSYEQYF
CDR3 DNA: TGCGCCAGCAGCTTGGACAGGAGCTCCTACGAGCAGTACTTC

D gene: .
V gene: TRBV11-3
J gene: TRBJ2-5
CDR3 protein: CASTLRVGTEGGETQYF
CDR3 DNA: TGTGCCAGCACACTTAGGGTCGGCACAGAGGGCGGGGAGACCCAGTACTTC